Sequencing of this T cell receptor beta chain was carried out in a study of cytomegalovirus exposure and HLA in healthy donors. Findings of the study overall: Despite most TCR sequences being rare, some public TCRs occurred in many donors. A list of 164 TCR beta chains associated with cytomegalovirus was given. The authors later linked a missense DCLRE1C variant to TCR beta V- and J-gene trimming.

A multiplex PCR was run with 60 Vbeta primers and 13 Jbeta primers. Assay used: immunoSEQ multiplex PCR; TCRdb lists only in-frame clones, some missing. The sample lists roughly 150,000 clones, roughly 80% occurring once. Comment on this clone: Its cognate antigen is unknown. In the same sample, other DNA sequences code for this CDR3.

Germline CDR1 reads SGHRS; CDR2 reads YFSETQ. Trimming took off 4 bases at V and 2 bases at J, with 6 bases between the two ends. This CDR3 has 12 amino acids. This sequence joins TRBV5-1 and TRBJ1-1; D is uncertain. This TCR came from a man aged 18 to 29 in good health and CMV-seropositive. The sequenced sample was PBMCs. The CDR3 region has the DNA TGCGCCAGCAGCCGAGGCAACACTGAAGCTTTCTTT. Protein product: CASSRGNTEAFF.